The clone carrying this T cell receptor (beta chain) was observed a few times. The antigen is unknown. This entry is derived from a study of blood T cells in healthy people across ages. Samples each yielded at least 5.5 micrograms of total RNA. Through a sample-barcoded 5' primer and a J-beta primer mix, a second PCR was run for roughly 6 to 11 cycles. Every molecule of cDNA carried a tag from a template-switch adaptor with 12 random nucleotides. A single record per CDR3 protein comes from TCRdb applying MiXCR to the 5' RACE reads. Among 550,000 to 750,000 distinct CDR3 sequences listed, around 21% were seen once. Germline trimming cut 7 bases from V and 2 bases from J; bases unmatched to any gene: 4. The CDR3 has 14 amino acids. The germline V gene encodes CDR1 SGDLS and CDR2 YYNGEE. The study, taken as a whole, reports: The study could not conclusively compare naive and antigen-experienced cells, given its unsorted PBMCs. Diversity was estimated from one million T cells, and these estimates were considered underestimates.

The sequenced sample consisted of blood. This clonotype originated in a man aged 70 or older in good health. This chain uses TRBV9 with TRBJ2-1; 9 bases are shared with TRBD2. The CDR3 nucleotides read TGTGCCAGCGGTAGCGGGAGTCCCTACAATGAGCAGTTCTTC. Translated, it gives CASGSGSPYNEQFF.